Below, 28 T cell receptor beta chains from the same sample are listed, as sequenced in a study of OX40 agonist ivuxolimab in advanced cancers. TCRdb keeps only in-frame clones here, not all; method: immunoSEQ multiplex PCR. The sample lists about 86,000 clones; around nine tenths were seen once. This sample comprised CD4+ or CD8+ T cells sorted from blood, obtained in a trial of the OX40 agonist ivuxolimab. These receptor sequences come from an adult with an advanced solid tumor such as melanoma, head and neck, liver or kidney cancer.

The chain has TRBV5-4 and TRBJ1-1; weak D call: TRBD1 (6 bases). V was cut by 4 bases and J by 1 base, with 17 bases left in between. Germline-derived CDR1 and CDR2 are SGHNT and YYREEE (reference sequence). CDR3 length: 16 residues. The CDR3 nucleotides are TGTGCCAGCAGCCGAACCTTCGGGGGCTCGAACACTGAAGCTTTCTTT. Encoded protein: CASSRTFGGSNTEAFF. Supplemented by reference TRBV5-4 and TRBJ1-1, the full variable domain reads ETGVTQSPTHLIKTRGQQVTLRCSSQSGHNTVSWYQQALGQGPQFIFQYYREEENGRGNFPPRFSGLQFPNYSSELNVNALELDDSALYLCASSRTFGGSNTEAFFGQGTRLTVV.

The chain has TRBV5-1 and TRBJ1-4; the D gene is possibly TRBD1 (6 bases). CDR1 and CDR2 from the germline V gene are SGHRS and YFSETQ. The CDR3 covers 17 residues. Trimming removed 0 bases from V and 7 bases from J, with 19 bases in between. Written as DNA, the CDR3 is TGCGCCAGCAGCTTGGGGGAAACAGGGAAGACTGGTGAAAAACTGTTTTTT. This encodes CASSLGETGKTGEKLFF.

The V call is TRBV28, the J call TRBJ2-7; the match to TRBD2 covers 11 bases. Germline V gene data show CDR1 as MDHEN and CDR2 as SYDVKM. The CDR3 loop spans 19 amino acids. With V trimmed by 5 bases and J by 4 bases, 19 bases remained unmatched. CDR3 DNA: TGTGCCAGCAGTGCCATCAACCCCTCTACTAGCGGGAGAATTTACGAGCAGTACTTC. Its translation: CASSAINPSTSGRIYEQYF.

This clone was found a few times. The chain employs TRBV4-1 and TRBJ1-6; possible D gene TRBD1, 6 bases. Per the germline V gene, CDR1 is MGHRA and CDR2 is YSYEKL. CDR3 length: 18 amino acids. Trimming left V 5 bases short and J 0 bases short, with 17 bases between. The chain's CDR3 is CASSKRGFAGSYNSPLHF. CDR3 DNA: TGCGCCAGCAGCAAAAGGGGGTTCGCCGGCTCCTATAATTCACCCCTCCACTTT.

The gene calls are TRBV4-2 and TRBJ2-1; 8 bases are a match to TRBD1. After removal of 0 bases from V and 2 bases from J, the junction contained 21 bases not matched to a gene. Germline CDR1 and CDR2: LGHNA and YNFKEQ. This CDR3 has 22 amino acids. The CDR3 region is CASSQDGAGGPSSSLPYNEQFF. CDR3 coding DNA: TGTGCCAGCAGCCAAGACGGTGCAGGGGGCCCTTCCTCTAGTCTCCCCTACAATGAGCAGTTCTTC.

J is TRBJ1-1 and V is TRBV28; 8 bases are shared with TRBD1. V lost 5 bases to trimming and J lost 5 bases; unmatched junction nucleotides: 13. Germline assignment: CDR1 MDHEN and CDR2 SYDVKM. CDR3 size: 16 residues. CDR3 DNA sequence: TGTGCCAGCAGTAGTTTGGGACAGGCTGGGAGGACTGAAGCTTTCTTT. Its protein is CASSSLGQAGRTEAFF.

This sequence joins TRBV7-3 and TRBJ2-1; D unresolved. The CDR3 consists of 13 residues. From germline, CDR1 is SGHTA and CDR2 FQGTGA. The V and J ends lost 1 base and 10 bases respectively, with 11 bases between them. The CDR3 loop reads CASSLISRTEQFF. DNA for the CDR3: TGTGCCAGCAGCTTAATATCTAGGACCGAGCAGTTCTTC.

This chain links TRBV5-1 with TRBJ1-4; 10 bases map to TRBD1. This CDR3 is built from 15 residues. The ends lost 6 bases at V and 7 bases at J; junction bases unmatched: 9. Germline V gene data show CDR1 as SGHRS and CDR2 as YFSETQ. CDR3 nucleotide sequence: TGCGCCAGCACTCCGGGACAGGGGTGGGGTGAAAAACTGTTTTTT. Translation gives CASTPGQGWGEKLFF.

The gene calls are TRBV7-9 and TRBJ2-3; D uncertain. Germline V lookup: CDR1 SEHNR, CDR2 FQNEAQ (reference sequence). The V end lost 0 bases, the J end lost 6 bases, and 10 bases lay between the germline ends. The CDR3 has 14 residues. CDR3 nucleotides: TGTGCCAGCAGCTTAGCCCCGACCCCGGATACGCAGTATTTT. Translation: CASSLAPTPDTQYF.

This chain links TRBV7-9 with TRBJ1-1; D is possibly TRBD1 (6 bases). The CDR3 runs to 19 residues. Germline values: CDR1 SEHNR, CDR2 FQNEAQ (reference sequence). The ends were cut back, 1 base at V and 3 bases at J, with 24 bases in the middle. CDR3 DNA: TGTGCCAGCAGCTTAGTCCTAAAGGGCTTTCGGGGGCGAGACACTGAAGCTTTCTTT. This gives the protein CASSLVLKGFRGRDTEAFF.

CDR3 region: CASSLTPGGGNTIYF. The CDR3 DNA is TGTGCCAGCAGCTTAACACCAGGGGGTGGAAACACCATATATTTT. The V gene is TRBV7-3, the J gene TRBJ1-3; 7 nucleotides line up with TRBD1. This CDR3 has 15 residues. J was trimmed by 3 bases and V by 0 bases; bases with no gene match: 2. Germline V CDR1 and CDR2: SGHTA, FQGTGA.

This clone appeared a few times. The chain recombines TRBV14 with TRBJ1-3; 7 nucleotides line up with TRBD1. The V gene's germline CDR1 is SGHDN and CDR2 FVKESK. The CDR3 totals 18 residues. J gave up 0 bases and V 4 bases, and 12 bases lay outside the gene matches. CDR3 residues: CASSLYLLTGNSGNTIYF. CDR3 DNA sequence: TGTGCCAGCAGCCTCTACCTACTGACAGGGAACTCTGGAAACACCATATATTTT.

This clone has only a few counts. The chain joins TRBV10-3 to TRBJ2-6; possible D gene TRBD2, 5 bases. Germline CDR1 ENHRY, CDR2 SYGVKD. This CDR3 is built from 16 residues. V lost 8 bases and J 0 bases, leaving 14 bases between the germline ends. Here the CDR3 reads CAIPAGPSSGANVLTF. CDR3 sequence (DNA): TGTGCCATCCCTGCGGGTCCGAGCTCTGGGGCCAACGTCCTGACTTTC.

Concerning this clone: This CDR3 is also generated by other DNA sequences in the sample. This CDR3 is CASSLRGGTEAFF. Written as DNA, the CDR3 is TGCGCCAGCAGCTTGAGGGGAGGCACTGAAGCTTTCTTT. This rearrangement joins TRBV5-1 to TRBJ1-1; possibly TRBD1 for D (5 bases). The germline gives CDR1 SGHRS, CDR2 YFSETQ. The CDR3 covers 13 residues. V lost 1 base, J lost 4 bases, and 8 bases lay in between. The whole variable domain, remainder taken from reference TRBV5-1 and TRBJ1-1, is KAGVTQTPRYLIKTRGQQVTLSCSPISGHRSVSWYQQTPGQGLQFLFEYFSETQRNKGNFPGRFSGRQFSNSRSEMNVSTLELGDSALYLCASSLRGGTEAFFGQGTRLTVV.

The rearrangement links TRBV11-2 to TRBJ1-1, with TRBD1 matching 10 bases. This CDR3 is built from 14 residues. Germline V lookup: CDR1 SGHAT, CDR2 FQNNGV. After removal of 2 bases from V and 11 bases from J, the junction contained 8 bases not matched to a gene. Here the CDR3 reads CASSLLWDRGFAFF. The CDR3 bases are TGTGCCAGCAGCTTACTCTGGGACAGGGGATTTGCTTTCTTT.

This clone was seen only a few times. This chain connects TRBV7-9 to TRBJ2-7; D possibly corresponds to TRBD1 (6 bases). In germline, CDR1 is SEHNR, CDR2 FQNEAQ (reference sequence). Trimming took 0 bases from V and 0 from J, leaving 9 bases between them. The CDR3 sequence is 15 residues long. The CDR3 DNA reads TGTGCCAGCAGCTTAGCGGGGACAAACTCCTACGAGCAGTACTTC. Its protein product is CASSLAGTNSYEQYF. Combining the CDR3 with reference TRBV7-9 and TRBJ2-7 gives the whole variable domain DTGVSQNPRHKITKRGQNVTFRCDPISEHNRLYWYRQTLGQGPEFLTYFQNEAQLEKSRLLSDRFSAERPKGSFSTLEIQRTEQGDSAMYLCASSLAGTNSYEQYFGPGTRLTVT.

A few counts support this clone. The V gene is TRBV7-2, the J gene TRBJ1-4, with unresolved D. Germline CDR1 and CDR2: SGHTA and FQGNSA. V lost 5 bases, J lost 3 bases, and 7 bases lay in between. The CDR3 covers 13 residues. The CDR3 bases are TGTGCCAGCAGCACCGGGCCTAATGAAAAACTGTTTTTT. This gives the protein CASSTGPNEKLFF. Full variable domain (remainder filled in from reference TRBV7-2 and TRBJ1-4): GAGVSQSPSNKVTEKGKDVELRCDPISGHTALYWYRQSLGQGLEFLIYFQGNSAPDKSGLPSDRFSAERTGGSVSTLTIQRTQQEDSAVYLCASSTGPNEKLFFGSGTQLSVL.

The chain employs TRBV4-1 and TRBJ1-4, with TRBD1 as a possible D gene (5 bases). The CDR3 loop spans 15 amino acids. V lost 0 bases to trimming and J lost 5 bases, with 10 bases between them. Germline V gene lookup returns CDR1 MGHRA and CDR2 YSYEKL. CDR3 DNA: TGCGCCAGCAGCCAAGAAGGGACGGGGAATGAAAAACTGTTTTTT. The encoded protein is CASSQEGTGNEKLFF.

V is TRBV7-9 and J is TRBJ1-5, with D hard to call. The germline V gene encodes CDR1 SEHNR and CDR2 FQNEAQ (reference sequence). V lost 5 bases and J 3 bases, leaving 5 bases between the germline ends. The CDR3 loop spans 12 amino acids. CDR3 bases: TGTGCCAGCAGCGGGGACAATCAGCCCCAGCATTTT. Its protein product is CASSGDNQPQHF.

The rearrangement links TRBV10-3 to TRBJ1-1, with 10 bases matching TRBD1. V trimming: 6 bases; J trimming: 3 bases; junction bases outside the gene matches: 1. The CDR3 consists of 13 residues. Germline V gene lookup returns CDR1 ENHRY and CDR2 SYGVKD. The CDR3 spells CAIRGQGHTEAFF. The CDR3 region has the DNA TGTGCCATCAGGGGACAGGGGCACACTGAAGCTTTCTTT.

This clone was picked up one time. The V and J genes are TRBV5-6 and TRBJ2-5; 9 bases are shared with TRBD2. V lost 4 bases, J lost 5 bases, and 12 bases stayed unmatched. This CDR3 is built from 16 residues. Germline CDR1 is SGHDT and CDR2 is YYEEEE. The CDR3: CASSDSRGGIRETQYF. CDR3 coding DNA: TGTGCCAGCAGCGACTCGCGGGGGGGCATTCGGGAGACCCAGTACTTC.

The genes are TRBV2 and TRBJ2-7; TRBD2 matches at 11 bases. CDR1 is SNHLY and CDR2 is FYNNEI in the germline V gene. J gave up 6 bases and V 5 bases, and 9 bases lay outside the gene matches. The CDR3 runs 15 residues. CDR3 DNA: TGTGCCAGCAGTATCCTAGCGGGAGGAGTTTCCGAGCAGTACTTC. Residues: CASSILAGGVSEQYF. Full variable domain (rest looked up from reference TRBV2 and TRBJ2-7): EPEVTQTPSHQVTQMGQEVILRCVPISNHLYFYWYRQILGQKVEFLVSFYNNEISEKSEIFDDQFSVERPDGSNFTLKIRSTKLEDSAMYFCASSILAGGVSEQYFGPGTRLTVT.

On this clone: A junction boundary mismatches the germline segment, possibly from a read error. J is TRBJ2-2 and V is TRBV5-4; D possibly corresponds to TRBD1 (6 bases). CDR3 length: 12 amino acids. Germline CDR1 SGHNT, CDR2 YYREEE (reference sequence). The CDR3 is CASSLDLGAALF. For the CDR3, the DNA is TGTGCCAGCAGCTTGGATTTGGGGGCGGCCCTTTTT.

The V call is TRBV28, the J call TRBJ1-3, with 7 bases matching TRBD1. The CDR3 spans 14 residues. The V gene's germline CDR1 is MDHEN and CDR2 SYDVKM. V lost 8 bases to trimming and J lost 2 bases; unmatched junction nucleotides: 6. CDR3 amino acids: CASGGGGTGNTIYF. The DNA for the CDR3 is TGTGCCAGCGGAGGAGGGGGCACTGGAAACACCATATATTTT.

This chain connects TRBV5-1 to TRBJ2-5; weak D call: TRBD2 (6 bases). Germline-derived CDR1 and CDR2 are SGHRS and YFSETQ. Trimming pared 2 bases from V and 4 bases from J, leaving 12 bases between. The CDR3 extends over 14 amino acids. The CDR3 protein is CASSFTTSLETQYF. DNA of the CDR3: TGCGCCAGCAGCTTTACTACTAGCCTAGAGACCCAGTACTTC.

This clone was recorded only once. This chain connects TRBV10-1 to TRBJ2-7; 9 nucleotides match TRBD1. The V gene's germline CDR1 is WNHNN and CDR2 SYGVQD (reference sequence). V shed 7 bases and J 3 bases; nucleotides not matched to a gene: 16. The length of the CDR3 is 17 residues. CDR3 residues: CASKGTGPGPGDYEQYF. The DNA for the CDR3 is TGCGCCAGCAAGGGGACAGGGCCCGGGCCAGGGGACTACGAGCAGTACTTC.

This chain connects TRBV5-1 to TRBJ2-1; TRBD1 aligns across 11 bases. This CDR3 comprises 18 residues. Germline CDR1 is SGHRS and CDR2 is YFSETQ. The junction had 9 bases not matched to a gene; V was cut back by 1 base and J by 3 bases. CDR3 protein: CASSLRGQGAVGYNEQFF. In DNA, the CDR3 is TGCGCCAGCAGCTTGAGAGGACAGGGGGCCGTTGGCTACAATGAGCAGTTCTTC. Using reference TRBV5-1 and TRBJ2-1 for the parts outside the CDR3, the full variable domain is KAGVTQTPRYLIKTRGQQVTLSCSPISGHRSVSWYQQTPGQGLQFLFEYFSETQRNKGNFPGRFSGRQFSNSRSEMNVSTLELGDSALYLCASSLRGQGAVGYNEQFFGPGTRLTVL.

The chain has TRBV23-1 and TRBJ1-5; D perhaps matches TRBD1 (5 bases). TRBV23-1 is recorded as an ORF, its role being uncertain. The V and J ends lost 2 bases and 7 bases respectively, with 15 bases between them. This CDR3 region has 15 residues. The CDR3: CASSQRQLSGQPQHF. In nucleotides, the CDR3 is TGCGCCAGCAGTCAACGACAGTTGAGCGGGCAGCCCCAGCATTTT.